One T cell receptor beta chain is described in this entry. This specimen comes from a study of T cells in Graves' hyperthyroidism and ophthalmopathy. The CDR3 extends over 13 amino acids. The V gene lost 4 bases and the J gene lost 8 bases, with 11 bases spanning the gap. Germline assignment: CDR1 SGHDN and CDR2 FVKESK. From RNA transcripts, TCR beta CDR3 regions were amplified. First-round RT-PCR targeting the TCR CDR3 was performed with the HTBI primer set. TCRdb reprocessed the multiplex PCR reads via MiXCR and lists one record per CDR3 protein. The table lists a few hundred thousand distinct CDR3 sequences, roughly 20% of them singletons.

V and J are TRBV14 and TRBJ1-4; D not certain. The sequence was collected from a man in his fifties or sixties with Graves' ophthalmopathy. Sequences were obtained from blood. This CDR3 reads CASSLPLGEKLFF. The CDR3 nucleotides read TGTGCCAGCAGCCTCCCCTTGGGGGAAAAACTGTTTTTT.